One and the same sample provided the 14 T cell receptor beta chains below, sequenced in a study of blood T cell repertoires in COVID-19. Using immunoSEQ multiplex PCR, the repertoire was profiled, and TCRdb retains in-frame clones only, with some absent. The table shows hundreds of thousands of clones, with 87% occurring only once. Sequencing used peripheral blood. These TCRs come from a man aged 60 to 69 who had recovered from COVID-19.

The chain couples TRBV5-5 to TRBJ1-2; perhaps TRBD1 as D (5 bases). The V gene lost 6 bases and the J gene lost 4 bases, with 19 bases spanning the gap. CDR3 length: 15 residues. CDR1 is SGHKS and CDR2 is YYEKEE in the germline V gene (reference sequence). The CDR3, as DNA: TGTGCCAGCACCCCACAGGCGGGGCACGGCTATGGCTACACCTTC. It encodes CASTPQAGHGYGYTF.

The V and J genes are TRBV21-1 and TRBJ2-6; the listed D gene, TRBD1, was not tested against the DNA. TRBV21-1 is given as a pseudogene. CDR3 length equals 20 residues. DNA for the CDR3: TGTGCCAGCAGCAATAGACAGGGGGAAGGATTTCACTCTGGGGCCAACGTCCTGACTTTC. Amino acid sequence: CASSNRQGEGFHSGANVLTF.

The DNA of the CDR3 is TGCGCCAGCAGCTTAAGGTCTGGGCGCACAGATACGCAGTATTTT. Its protein product is CASSLRSGRTDTQYF. V usage is TRBV5-1 and J usage is TRBJ2-3; no firm D call. The germline V and J ends were trimmed by 2 bases and 1 base, with 11 bases remaining between them. The CDR3 is 15 residues long. Germline V gene data show CDR1 as SGHRS and CDR2 as YFSETQ.

This chain joins TRBV19 and TRBJ1-2; perhaps TRBD1 as D (6 bases). Between the trimmed V and J ends, which lost 9 bases and 8 bases, there was a span of 16 bases. CDR1 and CDR2 (germline): LNHDA, SQIVND (reference sequence). This CDR3 comprises 12 residues. The CDR3 is CASHRDGRGYTF. CDR3 nucleotides: TGTGCCAGCCACAGGGATGGTAGGGGCTACACCTTC.

This chain connects TRBV18 to TRBJ2-1; D might be TRBD2 (6 bases). Trimming took off 2 bases at V and 3 bases at J, with 11 bases between the two ends. This CDR3 contains 15 residues. Germline V CDR1 and CDR2: KGHSH, LQKENI. The chain's CDR3 is CASSPGGTLYNEQFF. DNA of the CDR3: TGTGCCAGCTCACCAGGGGGGACCCTCTACAATGAGCAGTTCTTC.

This clone was observed a single time. The genes are TRBV19 and TRBJ2-7, with D unclear. V lost 1 base and J 2 bases, leaving 6 bases between the germline ends. The CDR3 contains 13 residues. Germline lookup yields CDR1 LNHDA and CDR2 SQIVND (reference sequence). As DNA, the CDR3 is TGTGCCAGTAGTATAGCCACAGCCTACGAGCAGTACTTC. This sequence encodes CASSIATAYEQYF.

The CDR3 nucleotides are TGTGCCAGCAGCCAAGGGACAGTACGTAATCAGCCCCAGCATTTT. This encodes CASSQGTVRNQPQHF. The chain couples TRBV3-1 (or the pseudogene TRBV3-2) to TRBJ1-5; D might be TRBD1 (6 bases). The CDR3 spans 15 residues. Looked up from germline, CDR1 is LGHDT and CDR2 is YNNKEL (reference sequence). V was pared by 1 base and J by 4 bases, with 11 bases between.

J is TRBJ2-2 and V is TRBV7-2; TRBD2 matches at 8 bases. Trimming took 6 bases from V and 3 from J; bases not matched to a gene: 9. Looked up from germline, CDR1 is SGHTA and CDR2 is FQGNSA. CDR3 size: 16 residues. The CDR3 sequence is CASSLKAGAYTGELFF. CDR3 nucleotide sequence: TGTGCCAGCAGTTTAAAAGCGGGGGCGTACACCGGGGAGCTGTTTTTT.

The chain has TRBV2 and TRBJ1-4; 7 bases map to TRBD1. The CDR3 is 15 residues long. Trimming took 5 bases from V and 5 from J; bases not matched to a gene: 8. Germline V lookup: CDR1 SNHLY, CDR2 FYNNEI. The CDR3 DNA is TGTGCCAGCAGTTCGCAGGGGACAGTGAATGAAAAACTGTTTTTT. Its translation is CASSSQGTVNEKLFF.

This clone has a handful of counts. V gene TRBV9 combines with J gene TRBJ1-4; no reliable D call. Trimming cost V 0 bases and J 8 bases, with 11 bases left between them. The CDR3 is made up of 14 amino acids. Germline-derived CDR1 and CDR2 are SGDLS and YYNGEE. The CDR3, as DNA: TGTGCCAGCAGCGTAGGAGGGCCGGGGGAAAAACTGTTTTTT. Translated: CASSVGGPGEKLFF.

The genes are TRBV5-6 and TRBJ1-5, with 10 bases matching TRBD1. The CDR3 loop spans 16 amino acids. The V gene's germline CDR1 is SGHDT and CDR2 YYEEEE. The ends lost 4 bases at V and 2 bases at J; junction bases unmatched: 6. The CDR3 region is CASSPGTGVGNQPQHF. CDR3 nucleotide sequence: TGTGCCAGCAGCCCCGGGACAGGGGTTGGCAATCAGCCCCAGCATTTT.

The chain uses TRBV12-5 and TRBJ2-1; TRBD1 matches 8 bases. With V trimmed by 2 bases and J by 6 bases, 15 bases remained unmatched. The CDR3 is 18 amino acids. Germline V gene data show CDR1 as LGHNT and CDR2 as FRNRAP. CDR3 region: CASGLIYWGRGHVNEQFF. Here the CDR3 DNA reads TGTGCTAGTGGTTTGATATATTGGGGCAGGGGGCATGTCAATGAGCAGTTCTTC.

This clone was picked up a small number of times. The V and J genes are TRBV5-1 and TRBJ2-1, with D tentatively TRBD1 (6 bases). V lost 5 bases to trimming and J lost 0 bases, with 15 bases between them. CDR3 length: 16 residues. CDR1 and CDR2 from the germline V gene are SGHRS and YFSETQ. The CDR3, as DNA: TGCGCCAGCAGGGTGTATGACAGGAGCTCCTACAATGAGCAGTTCTTC. It is translated as CASRVYDRSSYNEQFF. Combining the CDR3 with reference TRBV5-1 and TRBJ2-1 gives the whole variable domain KAGVTQTPRYLIKTRGQQVTLSCSPISGHRSVSWYQQTPGQGLQFLFEYFSETQRNKGNFPGRFSGRQFSNSRSEMNVSTLELGDSALYLCASRVYDRSSYNEQFFGPGTRLTVL.

This CDR3 reads CSACDNNQPQHF. CDR3 DNA sequence: TGCAGTGCTTGTGACAACAATCAGCCCCAGCATTTT. This chain connects TRBV20-1 to TRBJ1-5; unclear D gene. This CDR3 spans 12 amino acids. Germline V lookup: CDR1 DFQATT, CDR2 SNEGSKA (reference sequence). The V end was cut by 5 bases, the J end by 3 bases, with 8 bases between.